This entry lists 23 T cell receptor beta chains sequenced from one sample in a study of response to subunit inactivated influenza vaccine. In TCRdb, the RT-PCR reads were re-called with MiXCR into one record per CDR3 protein. This table holds hundreds of thousands of distinct CDR3 sequences, about an eighth found once. The sequencing used PBMCs from blood, collected on the day of vaccination. Receptors were obtained from a man aged 50 or older who received an inactivated influenza vaccine.

This clonotype has ten or more counts. The V and J genes are TRBV12-3 or TRBV12-4 and TRBJ2-7; D perhaps matches TRBD1 (6 bases). V shed 3 bases and J shed 6 bases, with 12 bases lying between them. The CDR3 length is 13 residues. In DNA form, the CDR3 reads TGTGCCAGCAGTTTGGGACAAACTAGCGAGCAGTACTTC. This gives the protein CASSLGQTSEQYF.

J is TRBJ1-1 and V is TRBV4-3; D is undetermined. Germline V gene sequence: CDR1 LGHNA, CDR2 YSLEER. With 2 bases removed from V and 3 bases from J, the gap between germline ends came to 13 bases. The CDR3 contains 15 residues. In nucleotides, the CDR3 is TGCGCCAGCAGCCAATTTAGGGCGGGTGACACTGAAGCTTTCTTT. Translated: CASSQFRAGDTEAFF.

The sample holds a few counts of this clonotype. The chain is built from TRBV11-3 and TRBJ2-3; TRBD2 is a possible D gene (6 bases). Per germline, CDR1 SGHNT and CDR2 YENEEA. Trimming took 1 base from V and 3 from J, leaving 17 bases between them. The CDR3 totals 17 residues. The CDR3 reads CASSLGGTPRVTDTQYF. Here the CDR3 DNA reads TGTGCCAGCAGCTTAGGGGGGACTCCTCGGGTTACAGATACGCAGTATTTT.

The gene calls are TRBV24-1 and TRBJ2-5; 7 bases agree with TRBD1. J lost 4 bases, V lost 3 bases, and 10 bases had no gene match. The CDR3 contains 16 residues. The germline V gene encodes CDR1 KGHDR and CDR2 SFDVKD. CDR3: CATSDPAGGVRETQYF. The CDR3 DNA follows: TGTGCCACCAGTGATCCTGCAGGGGGTGTGAGAGAGACCCAGTACTTC.

This clonotype was observed many times. This chain connects TRBV20-1 to TRBJ2-2; D is unresolved. CDR1 and CDR2 from the germline V gene are DFQATT and SNEGSKA (reference sequence). V lost 3 bases, J lost 2 bases, and 7 bases lay in between. The CDR3 extends over 13 amino acids. CDR3 region: CSARPDNTGELFF. DNA of the CDR3: TGCAGTGCTAGGCCGGACAACACCGGGGAGCTGTTTTTT.

This clonotype was observed many times. The chain employs TRBV3-1 and TRBJ1-2, with D perhaps matching TRBD1 (6 bases). Per the germline V gene, CDR1 is LGHDT and CDR2 is YNNKEL (reference sequence). This CDR3 contains 14 residues. V gave up 0 bases and J gave up 6 bases, with 11 bases separating them. The CDR3: CASSQDTGGHGYTF. In DNA form, the CDR3 reads TGTGCCAGCAGCCAAGATACCGGGGGGCATGGCTACACCTTC.

The chain recombines TRBV5-1 with TRBJ2-5; 8 positions agree with TRBD1. Losses at the gene ends were 2 bases for V and 4 bases for J; bases not matched to a gene: 7. Germline V lookup: CDR1 SGHRS, CDR2 YFSETQ. This CDR3 comprises 15 residues. For the CDR3, the DNA is TGCGCCAGCAGCTTCCGGACAGGGTTGGGAGAGACCCAGTACTTC. Translated: CASSFRTGLGETQYF.

V gene TRBV18 combines with J gene TRBJ2-5; the match to TRBD2 covers 11 bases. The CDR3 has 16 residues. The germline gives CDR1 KGHSH, CDR2 LQKENI. J gave up 1 base and V 4 bases, and 5 bases lay outside the gene matches. The CDR3 nucleotides are TGTGCCAGCTCACAACTAGCGGGGGTAATCCAAGAGACCCAGTACTTC. This gives the protein CASSQLAGVIQETQYF. The full variable domain, completed using reference TRBV18 and TRBJ2-5, is NAGVMQNPRHLVRRRGQEARLRCSPMKGHSHVYWYRQLPEEGLKFMVYLQKENIIDESGMPKERFSAEFPKEGPSILRIQQVVRGDSAAYFCASSQLAGVIQETQYFGPGTRLLVL.

This clonotype has more than one count but fewer than ten. The chain joins TRBV5-1 to TRBJ1-2; weak D call: TRBD1 (6 bases). V shed 0 bases and J shed 7 bases, with 16 bases lying between them. This CDR3 is 15 amino acids long. Germline V gene sequence: CDR1 SGHRS, CDR2 YFSETQ. In DNA form, the CDR3 reads TGCGCCAGCAGCTTGGGTTCAGGGGATTTGGCTGGCTACACCTTC. It yields the protein CASSLGSGDLAGYTF. The full variable domain, rest sourced from reference TRBV5-1 and TRBJ1-2, is KAGVTQTPRYLIKTRGQQVTLSCSPISGHRSVSWYQQTPGQGLQFLFEYFSETQRNKGNFPGRFSGRQFSNSRSEMNVSTLELGDSALYLCASSLGSGDLAGYTFGSGTRLTVV.

The J gene is TRBJ2-7, the V gene TRBV4-3, with 10 bases matching TRBD1. Germline V lookup: CDR1 LGHNA, CDR2 YSLEER. The CDR3 loop spans 14 amino acids. The V gene end was trimmed by 8 bases and the J gene end by 6 bases; junction bases not matched to a gene: 10. The CDR3: CASSPDRGRGEQYF. The DNA of the CDR3 is TGCGCCAGCTCCCCCGACAGGGGGCGCGGCGAGCAGTACTTC.

The gene calls are TRBV6-5 and TRBJ2-7; D not resolved. The CDR3 sequence is 12 residues long. The germline V gene has CDR1 MNHEY and CDR2 SVGAGI. V gave up 6 bases and J gave up 7 bases, with 13 bases separating them. The CDR3 bases are TGTGCCAGCAGCCGGACCCTGGGGGAGCAGTACTTC. Amino acids: CASSRTLGEQYF.

The chain links TRBV12-3 or TRBV12-4 to TRBJ2-1; 9 bases align to TRBD2. Trimming at V came to 4 bases and at J to 6 bases, leaving 13 bases not matched to a gene. The CDR3 loop spans 17 amino acids. The CDR3 nucleotides are TGTGCCAGCAGTTCCAAAGCGGGCGGGAGGGCCGTCAATGAGCAGTTCTTC. Protein: CASSSKAGGRAVNEQFF.

This chain links TRBV12-3 or TRBV12-4 with TRBJ2-7; 8 nucleotides align to TRBD1. Trimming at V came to 6 bases and at J to 3 bases, leaving 10 bases not matched to a gene. The CDR3 has 15 residues. The CDR3 sequence is CASRLAGTGGYEQYF. The CDR3 nucleotides are TGTGCCAGCAGACTCGCGGGGACAGGAGGCTACGAGCAGTACTTC.

This chain uses TRBV7-2 with TRBJ2-3; 10 bases agree with TRBD2. Germline CDR1 is SGHTA and CDR2 is FQGNSA. V gave up 5 bases and J gave up 5 bases; unmatched junction bases: 7. The CDR3 contains 15 residues. The CDR3 protein is CASSDLAGELDTQYF. The CDR3 region has the DNA TGTGCCAGCAGCGACCTAGCGGGAGAATTAGATACGCAGTATTTT.

There are many counts of this clonotype. The chain couples TRBV9 to TRBJ1-6; perhaps TRBD1 as D (6 bases). Trimming stripped 4 bases from V and 7 bases from J, with 12 bases between. Germline CDR1 and CDR2: SGDLS and YYNGEE. The CDR3 is 14 residues long. CDR3: CASSSWTVNSPLHF. CDR3 nucleotide sequence: TGTGCCAGCAGCTCCTGGACAGTAAATTCACCCCTCCACTTT.

There are a few counts of this clonotype. The chain carries TRBV20-1 and TRBJ2-7; tentative D call: TRBD1 (7 bases). Germline V CDR1 and CDR2: DFQATT, SNEGSKA (reference sequence). The CDR3 consists of 14 residues. Trimming stripped 2 bases from V and 3 bases from J, with 14 bases between. This CDR3 is CSARRGTANYEQYF. The CDR3 DNA reads as TGCAGTGCTAGACGCGGGACAGCCAACTACGAGCAGTACTTC.

The rearrangement joins TRBV20-1 to TRBJ2-7; D is unresolved. Germline CDR1 DFQATT, CDR2 SNEGSKA (reference sequence). The CDR3 runs to 12 residues. The germline V and J ends were trimmed by 2 bases and 0 bases, with 5 bases remaining between them. This CDR3 is CSARPISYEQYF. For the CDR3, the DNA is TGCAGTGCTAGACCTATCTCCTACGAGCAGTACTTC.

The genes are TRBV4-3 and TRBJ2-5, with 8 nucleotides matching TRBD2. Germline V gene sequence: CDR1 LGHNA, CDR2 YSLEER. V shed 0 bases, J shed 5 bases, and the junction held 11 bases outside the gene matches. The CDR3 totals 17 residues. The CDR3 nucleotides read TGCGCCAGCAGCCAAGATTCGGCTAGCGGGTATAGGGAGACCCAGTACTTC. The encoded protein is CASSQDSASGYRETQYF.

The rearrangement uses TRBV6-1 and TRBJ1-4, with a tentative D call TRBD1 (5 bases). In germline, CDR1 is MNHNS, CDR2 SASEGT. Trimming shortened V by 6 bases and J by 2 bases, and 16 bases separated the two germline ends. The CDR3 has 16 residues. CDR3 region: CASSLAGPSTNEKLFF. The CDR3 DNA reads TGTGCCAGCAGCCTTGCGGGGCCGTCGACTAATGAAAAACTGTTTTTT.

This rearrangement joins TRBV7-2 to TRBJ2-4, with 8 bases fitting TRBD1. The V gene end was trimmed by 6 bases and the J gene end by 0 bases; junction bases not matched to a gene: 7. CDR1 is SGHTA, CDR2 FQGNSA, per germline. The CDR3 runs 16 residues. The CDR3 DNA is TGTGCCAGCAGTCCGACAGGGGCCCTAGCCAAAAACATTCAGTACTTC. Protein: CASSPTGALAKNIQYF.

This clonotype came up a few times. The rearrangement links TRBV4-3 to TRBJ2-3; D ambiguous. With 2 bases removed from V and 0 bases from J, the gap between germline ends came to 12 bases. The V gene's germline CDR1 is LGHNA and CDR2 YSLEER. The CDR3 runs 16 residues. CDR3 loop: CASSQRRTASTDTQYF. DNA for the CDR3: TGCGCCAGCAGCCAACGCCGGACCGCTAGCACAGATACGCAGTATTTT.

The J gene is TRBJ2-3, the V gene TRBV4-1; TRBD2 matches at 8 bases. V lost 4 bases and J lost 4; bases outside the gene matches: 7. In germline, CDR1 is MGHRA, CDR2 YSYEKL. The CDR3 covers 15 residues. The chain's CDR3 is CASSPVAGSADTQYF. CDR3 nucleotide sequence: TGCGCCAGCAGCCCCGTAGCGGGAAGCGCAGATACGCAGTATTTT.

This clonotype has more than one count but fewer than ten. The V gene is TRBV4-3, the J gene TRBJ2-1; TRBD2 is a possible D gene (5 bases). Germline V CDR1 and CDR2: LGHNA, YSLEER. Trimming pared 3 bases from V and 6 bases from J, leaving 18 bases between. CDR3 length equals 16 residues. CDR3 coding DNA: TGCGCCAGCAGCCAGGATATCTGGGCGGGCACCAATGAGCAGTTCTTC. Translating gives CASSQDIWAGTNEQFF.